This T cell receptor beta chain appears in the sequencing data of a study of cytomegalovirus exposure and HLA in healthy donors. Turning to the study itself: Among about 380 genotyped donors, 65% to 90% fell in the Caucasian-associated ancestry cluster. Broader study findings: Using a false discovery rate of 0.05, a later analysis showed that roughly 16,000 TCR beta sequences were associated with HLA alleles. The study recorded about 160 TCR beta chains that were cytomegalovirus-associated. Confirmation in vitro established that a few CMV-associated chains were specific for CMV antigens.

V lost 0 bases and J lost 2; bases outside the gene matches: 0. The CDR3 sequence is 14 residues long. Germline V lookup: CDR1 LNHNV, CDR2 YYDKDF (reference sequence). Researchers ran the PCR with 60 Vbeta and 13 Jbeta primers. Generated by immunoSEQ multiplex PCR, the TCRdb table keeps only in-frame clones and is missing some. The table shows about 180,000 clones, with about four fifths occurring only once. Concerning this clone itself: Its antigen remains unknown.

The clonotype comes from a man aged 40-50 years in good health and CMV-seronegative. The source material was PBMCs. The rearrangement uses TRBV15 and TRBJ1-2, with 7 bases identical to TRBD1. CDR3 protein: CATSRETGNYGYTF. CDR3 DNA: TGTGCCACCAGCAGAGAGACAGGGAACTATGGCTACACCTTC.